Reported below is one T cell receptor beta chain. Its antigen is not identified. The entry originates in a study of CD4 T cells in relation to SARS-CoV-2 and coronaviruses. The unexposed donors gave CD4+ T cells in about 2011-2019, prior to COVID-19. Isolation of CD4+ T cells took place after roughly nine days in culture. Testing used SARS-CoV-2 S/N and four cold-coronavirus spikes on unexposed-donor CD4+ T cells, cells permitting. The assay was immunoSEQ multiplex PCR, and TCRdb's table has in-frame clones only and misses some. The data contain around 11,000 clones, about three quarters of them singletons. From germline, CDR1 is SNHLY and CDR2 FYNNEI. This CDR3 contains 13 residues. Trimming left V 8 bases short and J 6 bases short, with 13 bases between.

The TCR sequence derives from a human donor in good health. V and J are TRBV2 and TRBJ1-4; no firm D call. Source material: CD4+ T cells from PBMCs, cultured in vitro. CDR3 DNA: TGTGCCAGCGGTACTTCGTTAGATGAAAAACTGTTTTTT. Its translation: CASGTSLDEKLFF.